This TCR beta chain was sequenced for a study of sequential checkpoint blockade in melanoma. Study context: After both sequences, patients received maintenance nivolumab.

Germline V gives CDR1 LNHDA, CDR2 SQIVND (reference sequence). The CDR3 loop spans 14 amino acids. V was clipped by 9 bases and J by 3 bases; unmatched bases: 5. The treatment is: randomized to nivolumab then ipilimumab (arm A) or the reverse (arm B). None of the patients previously received DNA-damaging chemotherapy. Live CD3+CD8+ CD19− CD56− cells were sorted from PBMCs. Some clones are missing from TCRdb's copy, which holds only in-frame ones; the method was immunoSEQ multiplex PCR. The sample holds thousands of clones, roughly nine tenths seen once. The specimen comprised CD8+ T cells sorted from blood (inferred from file names), sampled from a patient given nivolumab and ipilimumab in sequence. The source is a human donor with melanoma. The chain couples TRBV19 to TRBJ2-1; 10 positions agree with TRBD2. CDR3 loop: CASAPSGSYNEQFF. CDR3 DNA sequence: TGTGCCAGCGCCCCTAGCGGGAGCTACAATGAGCAGTTCTTC.